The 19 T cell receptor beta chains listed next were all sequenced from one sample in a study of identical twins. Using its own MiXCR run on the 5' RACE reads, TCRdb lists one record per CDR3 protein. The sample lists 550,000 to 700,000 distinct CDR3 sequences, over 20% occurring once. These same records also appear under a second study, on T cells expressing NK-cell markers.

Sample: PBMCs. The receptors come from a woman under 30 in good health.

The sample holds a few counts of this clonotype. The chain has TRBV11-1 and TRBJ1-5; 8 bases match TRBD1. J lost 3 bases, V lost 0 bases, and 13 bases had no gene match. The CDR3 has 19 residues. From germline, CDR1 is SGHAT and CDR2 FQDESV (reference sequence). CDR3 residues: CASSLAPVEDREDNQPQHF. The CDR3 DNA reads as TGTGCCAGCAGCTTAGCCCCAGTCGAGGACAGGGAAGACAATCAGCCCCAGCATTTT. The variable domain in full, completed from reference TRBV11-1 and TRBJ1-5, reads EAEVAQSPRYKITEKSQAVAFWCDPISGHATLYWYRQILGQGPELLVQFQDESVVDDSQLPKDRFSAERLKGVDSTLKIQPAELGDSAMYLCASSLAPVEDREDNQPQHFGDGTRLSIL.

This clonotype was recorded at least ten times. The CDR3 sequence is CASRSSGDEQFF. The CDR3 nucleotides are TGCGCCAGTAGAAGTTCGGGAGATGAGCAGTTCTTC. This chain connects TRBV5-1 to TRBJ2-1; TRBD2 might be the D (6 bases). With 8 bases removed from V and 8 bases from J, the gap between germline ends came to 14 bases. Germline loops: CDR1 SGHRS, CDR2 YFSETQ. The CDR3 runs to 12 residues.

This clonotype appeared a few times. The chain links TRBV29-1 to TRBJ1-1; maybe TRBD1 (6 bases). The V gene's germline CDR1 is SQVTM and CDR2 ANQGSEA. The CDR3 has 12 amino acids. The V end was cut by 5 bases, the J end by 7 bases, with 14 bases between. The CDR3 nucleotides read TGCAGCGTTTACGGGGGCTCAAGTGAAGCTTTCTTT. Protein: CSVYGGSSEAFF.

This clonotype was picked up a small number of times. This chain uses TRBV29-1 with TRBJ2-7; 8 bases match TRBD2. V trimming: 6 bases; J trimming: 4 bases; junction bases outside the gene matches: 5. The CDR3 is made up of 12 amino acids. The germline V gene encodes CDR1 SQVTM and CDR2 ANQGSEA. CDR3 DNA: TGCAGCGTCGCTACTAGCGGATACGAGCAGTACTTC. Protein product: CSVATSGYEQYF.

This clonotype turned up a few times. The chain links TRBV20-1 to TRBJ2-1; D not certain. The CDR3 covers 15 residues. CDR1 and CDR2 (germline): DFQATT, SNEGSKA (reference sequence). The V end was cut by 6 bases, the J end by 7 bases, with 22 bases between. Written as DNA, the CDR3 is TGCAGTGCCGCATCCCCGGCGGCGTATGAAAATGAGCAGTTCTTC. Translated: CSAASPAAYENEQFF.

CDR3 nucleotide sequence: TGTGCCAGCGGCGGGTCATCGTATAACTACGAGCAGTACTTC. This translates into CASGGSSYNYEQYF. The V call is TRBV12-3 or TRBV12-4, the J call TRBJ2-7; maybe TRBD2 (5 bases). CDR3 length equals 14 residues. The ends were cut back, 8 bases at V and 3 bases at J, with 17 bases in the middle.

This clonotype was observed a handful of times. CDR3 residues: CASRSRAPAKAKNIQYF. The CDR3 nucleotides are TGTGCCAGCAGGTCCAGGGCGCCAGCTAAAGCCAAAAACATTCAGTACTTC. The V and J genes are TRBV28 and TRBJ2-4; a weak D match, TRBD1 (5 bases). V lost 6 bases, J lost 0 bases, and 18 bases lay in between. The CDR3 covers 17 residues. Germline CDR1 is MDHEN and CDR2 is SYDVKM.

The CDR3 loop is CAWSVVGGTDTQYF. Written as DNA, the CDR3 is TGTGCCTGGAGCGTCGTGGGAGGCACAGATACGCAGTATTTT. This chain links TRBV30 with TRBJ2-3; D is perhaps TRBD2 (5 bases). The ends were cut back, 3 bases at V and 1 base at J, with 11 bases in the middle. Germline assignment: CDR1 GTSNPN and CDR2 SVGIG (reference sequence). The CDR3 is 14 residues long. The full variable domain, with the rest looked up from reference TRBV30 and TRBJ2-3, is SQTIHQWPATLVQPVGSPLSLECTVEGTSNPNLYWYRQAAGRGLQLLFYSVGIGQISSEVPQNLSASRPQDRQFILSSKKLLLSDSGFYLCAWSVVGGTDTQYFGPGTRLTVL.

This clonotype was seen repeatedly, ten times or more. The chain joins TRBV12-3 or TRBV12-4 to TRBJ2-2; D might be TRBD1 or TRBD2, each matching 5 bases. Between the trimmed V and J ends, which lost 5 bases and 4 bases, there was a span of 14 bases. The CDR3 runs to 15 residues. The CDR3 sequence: CASSLTWDLTGELFF. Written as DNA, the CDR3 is TGTGCCAGCAGTCTAACGTGGGACCTCACCGGGGAGCTGTTTTTT.

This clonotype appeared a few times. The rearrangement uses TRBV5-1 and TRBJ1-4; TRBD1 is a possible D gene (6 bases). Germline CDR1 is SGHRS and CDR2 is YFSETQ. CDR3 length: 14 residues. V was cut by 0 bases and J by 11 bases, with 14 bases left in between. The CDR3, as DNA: TGCGCCAGCAGCTTGGGACAGGTTTCGGGGAAACTGTTTTTT. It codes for CASSLGQVSGKLFF.

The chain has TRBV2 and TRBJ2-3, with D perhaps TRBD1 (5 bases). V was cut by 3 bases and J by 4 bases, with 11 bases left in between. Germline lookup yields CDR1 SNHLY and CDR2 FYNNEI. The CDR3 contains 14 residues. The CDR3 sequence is CASSESRTSDTQYF. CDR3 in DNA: TGTGCCAGCAGTGAGAGTAGGACATCAGATACGCAGTATTTT.

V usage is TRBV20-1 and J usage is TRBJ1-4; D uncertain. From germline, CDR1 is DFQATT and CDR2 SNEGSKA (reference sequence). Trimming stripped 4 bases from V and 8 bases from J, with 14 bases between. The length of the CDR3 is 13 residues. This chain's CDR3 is CSAKPDSSEKLFF. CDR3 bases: TGCAGTGCTAAACCTGATTCGAGCGAAAAACTGTTTTTT.

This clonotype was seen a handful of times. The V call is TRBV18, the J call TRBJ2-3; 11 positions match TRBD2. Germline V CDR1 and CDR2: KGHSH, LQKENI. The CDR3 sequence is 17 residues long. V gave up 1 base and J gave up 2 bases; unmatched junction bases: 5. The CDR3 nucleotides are TGTGCCAGCTCACCACGAACTAGCGGGGGCCTCACAGATACGCAGTATTTT. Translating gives CASSPRTSGGLTDTQYF.

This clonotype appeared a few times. This CDR3 reads CSVGARTSYEQYF. For the CDR3, the DNA is TGCAGCGTTGGGGCCAGAACATCCTACGAGCAGTACTTC. The genes are TRBV29-1 and TRBJ2-7, with D uncertain. From germline, CDR1 is SQVTM and CDR2 ANQGSEA. The CDR3 contains 13 residues. Trimming stripped 4 bases from V and 1 base from J, with 11 bases between.

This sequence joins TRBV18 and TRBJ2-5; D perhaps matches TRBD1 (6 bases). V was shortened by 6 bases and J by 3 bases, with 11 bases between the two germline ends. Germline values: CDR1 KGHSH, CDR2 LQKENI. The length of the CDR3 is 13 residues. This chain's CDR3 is CASSSRQEETQYF. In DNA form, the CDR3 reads TGTGCCAGCTCTTCTAGACAGGAAGAGACCCAGTACTTC.

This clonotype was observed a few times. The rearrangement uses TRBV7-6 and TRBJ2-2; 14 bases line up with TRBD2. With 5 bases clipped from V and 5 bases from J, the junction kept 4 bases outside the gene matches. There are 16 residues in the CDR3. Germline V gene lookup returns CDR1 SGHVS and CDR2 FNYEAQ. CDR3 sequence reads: CASSPRTSGRTGELFF. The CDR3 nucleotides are TGTGCCAGCAGCCCTAGGACTAGCGGGAGGACCGGGGAGCTGTTTTTT.

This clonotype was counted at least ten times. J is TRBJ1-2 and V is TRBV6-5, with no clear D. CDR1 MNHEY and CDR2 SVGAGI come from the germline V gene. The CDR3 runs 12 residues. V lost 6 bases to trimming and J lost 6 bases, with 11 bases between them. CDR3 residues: CASSPIGDGYTF. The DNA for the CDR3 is TGTGCCAGCAGCCCAATTGGGGATGGCTACACCTTC.

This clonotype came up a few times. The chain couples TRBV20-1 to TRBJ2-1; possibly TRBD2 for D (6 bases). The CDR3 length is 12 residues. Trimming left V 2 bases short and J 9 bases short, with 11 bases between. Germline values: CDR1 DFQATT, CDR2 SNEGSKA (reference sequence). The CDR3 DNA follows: TGCAGTGCTAGAATGGCGGGACCTGAGCAGTTCTTC. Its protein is CSARMAGPEQFF.

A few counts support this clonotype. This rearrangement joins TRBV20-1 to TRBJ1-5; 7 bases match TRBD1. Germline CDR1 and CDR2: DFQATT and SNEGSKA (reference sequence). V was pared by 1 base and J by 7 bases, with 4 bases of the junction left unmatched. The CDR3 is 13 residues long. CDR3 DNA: TGCAGTGCTAGAGGGGACAGACGGCAGCCCCAGCATTTT. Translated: CSARGDRRQPQHF.